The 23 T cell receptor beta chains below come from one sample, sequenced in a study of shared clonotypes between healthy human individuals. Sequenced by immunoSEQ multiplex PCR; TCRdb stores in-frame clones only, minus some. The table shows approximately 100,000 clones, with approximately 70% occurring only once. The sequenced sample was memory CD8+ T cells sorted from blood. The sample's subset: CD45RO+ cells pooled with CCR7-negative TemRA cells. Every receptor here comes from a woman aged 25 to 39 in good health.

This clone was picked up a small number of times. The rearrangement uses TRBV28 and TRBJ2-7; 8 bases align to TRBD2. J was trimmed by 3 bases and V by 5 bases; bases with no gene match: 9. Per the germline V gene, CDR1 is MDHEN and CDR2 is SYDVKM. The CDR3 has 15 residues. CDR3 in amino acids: CASSPQVAGIYEQYF. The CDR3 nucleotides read TGTGCCAGCAGTCCGCAGGTAGCGGGAATCTACGAGCAGTACTTC.

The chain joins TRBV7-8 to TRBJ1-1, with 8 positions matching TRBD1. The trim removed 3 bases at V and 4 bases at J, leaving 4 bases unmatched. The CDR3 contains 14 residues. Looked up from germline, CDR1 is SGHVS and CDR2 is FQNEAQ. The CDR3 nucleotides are TGTGCCAGCAGCTTTAGGACAGGGTCCACTGAAGCTTTCTTT. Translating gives CASSFRTGSTEAFF.

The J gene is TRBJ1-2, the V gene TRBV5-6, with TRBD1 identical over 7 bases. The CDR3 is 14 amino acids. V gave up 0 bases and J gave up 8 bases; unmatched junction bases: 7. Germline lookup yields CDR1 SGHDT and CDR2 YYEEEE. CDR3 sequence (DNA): TGTGCCAGCAGCTTGGGAACAGGGGAAGGAGGCTACACCTTC. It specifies CASSLGTGEGGYTF.

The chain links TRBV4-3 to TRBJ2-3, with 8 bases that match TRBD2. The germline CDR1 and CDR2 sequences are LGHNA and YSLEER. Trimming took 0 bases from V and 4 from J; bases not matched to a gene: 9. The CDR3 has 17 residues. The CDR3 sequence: CASSQDRRSGSPDTQYF. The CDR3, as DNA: TGCGCCAGCAGCCAAGATCGGAGGAGCGGGAGCCCAGATACGCAGTATTTT.

CDR3 loop: CASSLPTGGNGYTF. The CDR3 bases are TGTGCCAGCAGCTTACCAACAGGGGGAAATGGCTACACCTTC. The rearrangement uses TRBV7-9 and TRBJ1-2, with TRBD1 matching 8 bases. There are 14 residues in the CDR3. In germline, CDR1 is SEHNR, CDR2 FQNEAQ (reference sequence). J gave up 6 bases and V 2 bases, and 5 bases lay outside the gene matches.

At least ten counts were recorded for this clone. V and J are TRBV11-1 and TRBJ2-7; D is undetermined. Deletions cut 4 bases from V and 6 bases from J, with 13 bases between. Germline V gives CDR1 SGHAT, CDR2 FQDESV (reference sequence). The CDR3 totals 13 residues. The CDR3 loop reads CASSYLLSVEQYF. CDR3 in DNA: TGTGCCAGCAGCTATTTGTTATCTGTCGAGCAGTACTTC.

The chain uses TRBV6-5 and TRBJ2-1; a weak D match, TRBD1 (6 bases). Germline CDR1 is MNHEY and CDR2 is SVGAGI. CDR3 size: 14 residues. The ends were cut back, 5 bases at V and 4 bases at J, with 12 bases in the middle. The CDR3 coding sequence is TGTGCCAGCAGTAATCTCGGACAGTACAATGAGCAGTTCTTC. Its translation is CASSNLGQYNEQFF.

The CDR3 nucleotides read TGTGCCAGCAGTGGGAGGGGAGAGACCCAGTACTTC. Its translation: CASSGRGETQYF. The gene calls are TRBV25-1 and TRBJ2-5; D is possibly TRBD2 (6 bases). The CDR3 covers 12 residues. The ends were cut back, 4 bases at V and 4 bases at J, with 7 bases in the middle. The V gene's germline CDR1 is MGHDK and CDR2 SYGVNS.

CDR3: CASSELGTSGTDTQYF. The CDR3 nucleotides read TGTGCCAGCAGTGAATTAGGGACTAGCGGGACAGATACGCAGTATTTT. V usage is TRBV25-1 and J usage is TRBJ2-3; 12 bases agree with TRBD2. CDR3 size: 16 residues. Unmatched junction bases numbered 2, after V lost 1 base and J lost 3 bases. Germline V gene data show CDR1 as MGHDK and CDR2 as SYGVNS.

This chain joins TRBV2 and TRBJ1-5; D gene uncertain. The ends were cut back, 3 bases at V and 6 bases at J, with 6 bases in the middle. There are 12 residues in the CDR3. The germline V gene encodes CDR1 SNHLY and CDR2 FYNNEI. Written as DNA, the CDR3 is TGTGCCAGCAGTGACAATTTTCAGCCCCAGCATTTT. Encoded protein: CASSDNFQPQHF.

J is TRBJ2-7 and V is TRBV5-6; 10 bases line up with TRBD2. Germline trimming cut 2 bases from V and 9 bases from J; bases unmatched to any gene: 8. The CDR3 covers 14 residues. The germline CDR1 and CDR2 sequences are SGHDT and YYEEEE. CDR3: CASSFTSGASGQYF. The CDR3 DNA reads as TGTGCCAGCAGCTTTACTAGCGGGGCAAGCGGGCAGTACTTC.

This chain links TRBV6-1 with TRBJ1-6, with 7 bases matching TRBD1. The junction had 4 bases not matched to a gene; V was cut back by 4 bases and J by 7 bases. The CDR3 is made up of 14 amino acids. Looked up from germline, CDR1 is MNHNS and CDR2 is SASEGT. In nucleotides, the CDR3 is TGTGCCAGCAGTGTCGGACAGGAGAATTCACCCCTCCACTTT. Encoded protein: CASSVGQENSPLHF.

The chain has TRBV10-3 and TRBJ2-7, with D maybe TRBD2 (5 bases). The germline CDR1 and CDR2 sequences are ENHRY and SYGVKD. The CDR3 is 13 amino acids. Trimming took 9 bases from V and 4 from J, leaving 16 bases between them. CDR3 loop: CAMRTDGEYEQYF. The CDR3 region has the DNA TGTGCCATGCGGACTGACGGAGAGTACGAGCAGTACTTC.

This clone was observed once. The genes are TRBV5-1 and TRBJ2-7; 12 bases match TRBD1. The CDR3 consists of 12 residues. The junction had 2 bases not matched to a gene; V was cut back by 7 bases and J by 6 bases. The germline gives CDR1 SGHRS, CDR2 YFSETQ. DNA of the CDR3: TGCGCCAGCCGGGACAGGGGGCTCGAGCAGTACTTC. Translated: CASRDRGLEQYF.

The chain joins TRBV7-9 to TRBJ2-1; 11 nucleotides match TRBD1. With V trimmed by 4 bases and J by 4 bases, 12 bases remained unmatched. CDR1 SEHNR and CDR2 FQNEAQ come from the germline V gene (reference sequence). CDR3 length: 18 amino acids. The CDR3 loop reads CASSSRTGGSLPYNEQFF. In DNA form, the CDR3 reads TGTGCCAGCAGCTCCCGGACAGGGGGCTCCCTACCTTACAATGAGCAGTTCTTC.

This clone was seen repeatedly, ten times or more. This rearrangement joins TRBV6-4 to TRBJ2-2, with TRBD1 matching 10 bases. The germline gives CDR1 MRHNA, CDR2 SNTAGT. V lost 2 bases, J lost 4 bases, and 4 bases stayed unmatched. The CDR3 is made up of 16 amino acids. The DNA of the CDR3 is TGTGCCAGCAGTGACGCCCGGGACAGGGGCACCGGGGAGCTGTTTTTT. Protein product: CASSDARDRGTGELFF.

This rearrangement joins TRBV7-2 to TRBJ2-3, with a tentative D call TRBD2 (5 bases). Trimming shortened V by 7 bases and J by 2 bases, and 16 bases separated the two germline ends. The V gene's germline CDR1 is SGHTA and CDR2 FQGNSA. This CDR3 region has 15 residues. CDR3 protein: CASTLTGSFTDTQYF. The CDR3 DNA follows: TGTGCCAGCACCCTGACGGGAAGTTTCACAGATACGCAGTATTTT.

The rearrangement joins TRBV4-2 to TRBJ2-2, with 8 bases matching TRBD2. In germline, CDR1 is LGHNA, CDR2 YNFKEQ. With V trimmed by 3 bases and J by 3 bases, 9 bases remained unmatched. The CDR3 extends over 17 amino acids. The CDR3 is CASSHAPREGDTGELFF. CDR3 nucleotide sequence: TGTGCCAGCAGCCACGCCCCTCGGGAGGGGGACACCGGGGAGCTGTTTTTT.

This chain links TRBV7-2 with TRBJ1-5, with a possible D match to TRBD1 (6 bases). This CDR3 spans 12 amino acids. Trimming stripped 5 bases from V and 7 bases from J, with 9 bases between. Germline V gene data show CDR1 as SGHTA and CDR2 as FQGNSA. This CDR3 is CASSPGVQPQHF. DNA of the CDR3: TGTGCCAGCAGCCCAGGGGTCCAGCCCCAGCATTTT.

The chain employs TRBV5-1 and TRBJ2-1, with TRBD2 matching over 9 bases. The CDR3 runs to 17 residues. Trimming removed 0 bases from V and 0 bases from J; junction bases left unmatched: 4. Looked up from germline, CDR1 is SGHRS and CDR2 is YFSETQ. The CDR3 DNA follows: TGCGCCAGCAGCTTGGCCCCTAGCGGGAACTCCTACAATGAGCAGTTCTTC. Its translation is CASSLAPSGNSYNEQFF.

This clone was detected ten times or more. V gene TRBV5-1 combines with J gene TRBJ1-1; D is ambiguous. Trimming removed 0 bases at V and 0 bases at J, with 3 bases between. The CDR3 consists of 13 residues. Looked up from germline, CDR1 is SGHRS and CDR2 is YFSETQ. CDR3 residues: CASSLEMNTEAFF. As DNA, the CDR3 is TGCGCCAGCAGCTTGGAGATGAACACTGAAGCTTTCTTT.

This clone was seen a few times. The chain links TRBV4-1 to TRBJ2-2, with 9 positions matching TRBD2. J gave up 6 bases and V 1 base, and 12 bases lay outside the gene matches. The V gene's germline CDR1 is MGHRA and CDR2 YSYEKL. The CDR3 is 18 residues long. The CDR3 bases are TGCGCCAGCAGCCAAGCCCACCTTAGCGGGAGAGTTGCCGGGGAGCTGTTTTTT. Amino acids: CASSQAHLSGRVAGELFF.

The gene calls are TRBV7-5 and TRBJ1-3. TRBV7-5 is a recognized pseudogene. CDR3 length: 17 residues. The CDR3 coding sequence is TGTGTCAGAAGCCCGCCTCCGCCCGGGGCCGCTGGAAACACCATATATTTT. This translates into CVRSPPPPGAAGNTIYF.